These T cell receptor beta chains were read from a single sample in a study of blood T cell repertoires in COVID-19. Clones were read by immunoSEQ multiplex PCR, and TCRdb kept only the in-frame ones, dropping some. The sample holds about 73,000 clones, about 83% seen once. Sequenced sample: peripheral blood. The receptors derive from a man aged 45 to 65 with active COVID-19. Each CDR3 is given with its conserved first and last residue. Each record gives: D gene, V gene, CDR3 protein. D genes are given only for firm matches.

D gene: TRBD2
V gene: TRBV28
CDR3 protein: CASTLGGLAVQETQYF

D gene: -
V gene: TRBV21-1
CDR3 protein: CASSNRLAGGWASGEQFF

D gene: -
V gene: TRBV9
CDR3 protein: CASSPPTEDGYTF

D gene: -
V gene: TRBV4-1
CDR3 protein: CASSPGLKPYEQYF

D gene: TRBD2
V gene: TRBV7-9
CDR3 protein: CASSPLAGVGETQYF

D gene: -
V gene: TRBV9
CDR3 protein: CASSPLVSSYNEQFF

D gene: TRBD1
V gene: TRBV4-1
CDR3 protein: CASSQVGFRDRVIAEAFF

D gene: TRBD2
V gene: TRBV30
CDR3 protein: CAWTILGRRRPDTQYF

D gene: TRBD1
V gene: TRBV9
CDR3 protein: CASSGGTGRETQYF

D gene: TRBD2
V gene: TRBV2
CDR3 protein: CASSTSGRSYNEQFF

D gene: TRBD1
V gene: TRBV18
CDR3 protein: CASSPRTGGAETQYF

D gene: -
V gene: TRBV30
CDR3 protein: CAWSGTNTEAFF

D gene: -
V gene: TRBV15
CDR3 protein: CATSRSPPTERRQETQYF

D gene: TRBD1
V gene: TRBV7-3
CDR3 protein: CASSLPGTGAYEQYF

D gene: -
V gene: TRBV6-4
CDR3 protein: CASSGELGSDTQYF

D gene: TRBD1
V gene: TRBV11-1
CDR3 protein: CASSPPLDRGVYGYTF

D gene: -
V gene: TRBV6-5
CDR3 protein: CASSPGGNTGELFF

D gene: TRBD1
V gene: TRBV7-9
CDR3 protein: CASSISRDRGGYTF

D gene: -
V gene: TRBV30
CDR3 protein: CAGGLSSTDTQYF

D gene: TRBD1
V gene: TRBV9
CDR3 protein: CASSGPGQGAPGELFF

D gene: -
V gene: TRBV9
CDR3 protein: CASSVVMRDEQFF

D gene: -
V gene: TRBV11-3
CDR3 protein: CASSQRAGSDEAFF

D gene: TRBD2
V gene: TRBV7-8
CDR3 protein: CASSKEGRGATTDTQYF

D gene: TRBD2
V gene: TRBV18
CDR3 protein: CASSPQLNSGKPGELFF

D gene: TRBD1
V gene: TRBV5-1
CDR3 protein: CASEPGRDRVGETQYF

D gene: -
V gene: TRBV30
CDR3 protein: CAWTSAYEQYF

D gene: -
V gene: TRBV9
CDR3 protein: CASTPQAGLGSPLHF